What follows are 17 T cell receptor beta chains derived from one specimen sequenced in a study of blood T cell repertoires in COVID-19. Data came from immunoSEQ multiplex PCR; TCRdb stores just in-frame clones and leaves some out. The repertoire holds 75,000 to 100,000 clones, with over 70% as singletons. Specimen: peripheral blood. Receptors originate from a woman over 75 with acute or convalescent COVID-19.

The genes are TRBV4-1 and TRBJ1-6; D ambiguous. In germline, CDR1 is MGHRA, CDR2 YSYEKL. Trimming removed 0 bases from V and 4 bases from J, with 13 bases in between. The CDR3 loop spans 17 amino acids. The CDR3 sequence is CASSQDQLTPYNSPLHF. Here the CDR3 DNA reads TGCGCCAGCAGCCAAGATCAGTTGACACCGTATAATTCACCCCTCCACTTT.

This clone came up a few times. V gene TRBV30 combines with J gene TRBJ2-3; the match to TRBD2 covers 13 bases. Germline values: CDR1 GTSNPN, CDR2 SVGIG (reference sequence). The CDR3 runs to 13 residues. V lost 5 bases to trimming and J lost 4 bases; unmatched junction nucleotides: 0. This CDR3 reads CAWGLAGADTQYF. The DNA of the CDR3 is TGTGCCTGGGGACTAGCGGGGGCAGATACGCAGTATTTT.

The chain uses TRBV7-2 and TRBJ1-3; D is uncertain. V gave up 2 bases and J gave up 0 bases, with 11 bases separating them. Per the germline V gene, CDR1 is SGHTA and CDR2 is FQGNSA. The CDR3 extends over 16 amino acids. Here the CDR3 DNA reads TGTGCCAGCAGCTTAACCCCCTATGGCTCTGGAAACACCATATATTTT. Encoded protein: CASSLTPYGSGNTIYF.

This clone was seen a handful of times. The V gene is TRBV28, the J gene TRBJ1-5; D unresolved. The CDR3 length is 15 residues. Trimming took off 1 base at V and 7 bases at J, with 14 bases between the two ends. Germline CDR1 is MDHEN and CDR2 is SYDVKM. The CDR3 DNA sequence: TGTGCCAGCAGTTTATCATTAGCGGGTTACCAGCCCCAGCATTTT. It translates to CASSLSLAGYQPQHF.

The V gene is TRBV5-1, the J gene TRBJ1-6; D not certain. Germline lookup yields CDR1 SGHRS and CDR2 YFSETQ. This CDR3 comprises 16 residues. V lost 0 bases and J 3 bases, leaving 10 bases between the germline ends. DNA of the CDR3: TGCGCCAGCAGCTTGGCAGTCGGGGTCTATAATTCACCCCTCCACTTT. This gives the protein CASSLAVGVYNSPLHF. The full variable domain, its missing parts supplied by reference TRBV5-1 and TRBJ1-6, is KAGVTQTPRYLIKTRGQQVTLSCSPISGHRSVSWYQQTPGQGLQFLFEYFSETQRNKGNFPGRFSGRQFSNSRSEMNVSTLELGDSALYLCASSLAVGVYNSPLHFGNGTRLTVT.

The rearrangement links TRBV18 to TRBJ2-7; 7 nucleotides agree with TRBD2. This CDR3 contains 12 residues. V shed 4 bases and J 3 bases; nucleotides not matched to a gene: 0. CDR1 and CDR2 from the germline V gene are KGHSH and LQKENI. Here the CDR3 DNA reads TGTGCCAGCTCACGGACTAGCTACGAGCAGTACTTC. Protein product: CASSRTSYEQYF.

The chain employs TRBV7-9 and TRBJ2-2; 7 bases match TRBD2. The CDR3 runs 15 residues. Germline V gene data show CDR1 as SEHNR and CDR2 as FQNEAQ (reference sequence). V lost 7 bases, J lost 4 bases, and 9 bases stayed unmatched. CDR3 nucleotide sequence: TGTGCCAGCACCCAATTATCGGGGGGCACCGGGGAGCTGTTTTTT. Its translation: CASTQLSGGTGELFF.

The genes are TRBV7-2 and TRBJ1-2, with 12 bases that match TRBD1. After removal of 6 bases from V and 5 bases from J, the junction contained 16 bases not matched to a gene. In germline, CDR1 is SGHTA, CDR2 FQGNSA. The CDR3 is 18 residues long. The CDR3 sequence is CASRRIQGQGAIWYGYTF. DNA of the CDR3: TGTGCCAGCAGGCGAATCCAGGGACAGGGGGCTATATGGTATGGCTACACCTTC.

This rearrangement joins TRBV5-6 to TRBJ1-5; a possible D gene is TRBD1 (5 bases). The length of the CDR3 is 17 residues. CDR1 and CDR2 (germline): SGHDT, YYEEEE. Between the trimmed V and J ends, which lost 0 bases and 4 bases, there was a span of 17 bases. The CDR3 DNA is TGTGCCAGCAGCTTGGCCCTACACGGGGGAGGGAATCAGCCCCAGCATTTT. The encoded protein is CASSLALHGGGNQPQHF.

The V call is TRBV19, the J call TRBJ1-3, with D possibly TRBD1 on 5 matching bases. In germline, CDR1 is LNHDA, CDR2 SQIVND (reference sequence). The CDR3 is made up of 15 amino acids. The V end was cut by 5 bases, the J end by 8 bases, with 19 bases between. The CDR3 spells CASSDRHAGKDTIYF. The CDR3 nucleotides are TGTGCCAGTAGTGACAGACACGCTGGAAAGGACACCATATATTTT.

The chain has TRBV7-9 and TRBJ1-1, with 7 bases that match TRBD1. J gave up 5 bases and V 6 bases, and 6 bases lay outside the gene matches. Looked up from germline, CDR1 is SEHNR and CDR2 is FQNEAQ (reference sequence). This CDR3 has 13 residues. The CDR3 DNA follows: TGTGCCAGCAGGCTAACAGGGGAGACTGAAGCTTTCTTT. Translating gives CASRLTGETEAFF.

The chain is built from TRBV4-1 and TRBJ2-3; 14 positions agree with TRBD2. CDR1 MGHRA and CDR2 YSYEKL come from the germline V gene. The CDR3 consists of 20 residues. The V segment lost 2 bases and the J segment 2 bases; nucleotides outside the gene matches: 12. The CDR3: CASSQLGLAGGPRLTDTQYF. As DNA, the CDR3 is TGCGCCAGCAGCCAACTCGGACTAGCGGGAGGCCCCCGCCTCACAGATACGCAGTATTTT.

The rearrangement joins TRBV4-3 to TRBJ1-3; D remains ambiguous. This CDR3 spans 13 amino acids. The V end lost 0 bases, the J end lost 8 bases, and 8 bases lay between the germline ends. CDR1 is LGHNA, CDR2 YSLEER, per germline. The CDR3 reads CASSQDTGDTIYF. The CDR3 DNA reads TGCGCCAGCAGCCAAGATACTGGTGACACCATATATTTT.

This chain connects TRBV2 to TRBJ1-2; 9 bases align to TRBD1. The CDR3 length is 14 residues. The J segment lost 5 bases and the V segment lost 6 bases, leaving 7 bases of the junction unmatched. Germline assignment: CDR1 SNHLY and CDR2 FYNNEI. CDR3 sequence reads: CASRTGGTGYGYTF. Here the CDR3 DNA reads TGTGCCAGCAGGACAGGGGGGACTGGGTATGGCTACACCTTC.

The V gene is TRBV25-1, the J gene TRBJ1-3; D might be TRBD1 (6 bases). Germline assignment: CDR1 MGHDK and CDR2 SYGVNS. The CDR3 is made up of 15 amino acids. V lost 8 bases and J 9 bases, leaving 23 bases between the germline ends. CDR3 sequence: CASQDSGRNEGTIYF. Here the CDR3 DNA reads TGTGCCAGCCAGGACAGCGGCCGCAATGAGGGCACCATATATTTT. Filled out from reference TRBV25-1 and TRBJ1-3, the complete variable domain reads EADIYQTPRYLVIGTGKKITLECSQTMGHDKMYWYQQDPGMELHLIHYSYGVNSTEKGDLSSESTVSRIRTEHFPLTLESARPSHTSQYLCASQDSGRNEGTIYFGEGSWLTVV.

V usage is TRBV9 and J usage is TRBJ2-3, with TRBD1 matching 7 bases. Germline V lookup: CDR1 SGDLS, CDR2 YYNGEE. The CDR3 length is 19 residues. The ends lost 0 bases at V and 4 bases at J; junction bases unmatched: 17. The CDR3 region is CASSVEVMWQGDFPDTQYF. The CDR3 bases are TGTGCCAGCAGCGTAGAAGTCATGTGGCAGGGGGATTTTCCAGATACGCAGTATTTT.

The genes are TRBV19 and TRBJ1-3; D not resolved. CDR3 length: 13 residues. Germline lookup yields CDR1 LNHDA and CDR2 SQIVND (reference sequence). Trimming pared 11 bases from V and 4 bases from J, leaving 15 bases between. Here the CDR3 reads CAARGRGGNTIYF. The CDR3 DNA reads TGTGCCGCGCGGGGTCGCGGGGGAAACACCATATATTTT.